This T cell receptor (beta chain) was identified in a study of cytomegalovirus exposure and HLA in healthy donors. The CDR3 is made up of 15 amino acids. The V segment lost 4 bases and the J segment 1 base; nucleotides outside the gene matches: 4. Per germline, CDR1 MGHRA and CDR2 YSYEKL. Some clones are missing from TCRdb's copy, which holds only in-frame ones; the method was immunoSEQ multiplex PCR. The sample holds under 250,000 clones; more than 75% are singletons and the top ten take about 2%. The clonotype was recovered from a woman aged 18 to 35 in good health and CMV-seropositive. Sequencing was done on a sample of PBMCs. J is TRBJ1-5 and V is TRBV4-1, with TRBD1 matching over 7 bases. The CDR3 is CASSRGTVSNQPQHF. DNA for the CDR3: TGCGCCAGCAGCCGGGGGACAGTAAGCAATCAGCCCCAGCATTTT.